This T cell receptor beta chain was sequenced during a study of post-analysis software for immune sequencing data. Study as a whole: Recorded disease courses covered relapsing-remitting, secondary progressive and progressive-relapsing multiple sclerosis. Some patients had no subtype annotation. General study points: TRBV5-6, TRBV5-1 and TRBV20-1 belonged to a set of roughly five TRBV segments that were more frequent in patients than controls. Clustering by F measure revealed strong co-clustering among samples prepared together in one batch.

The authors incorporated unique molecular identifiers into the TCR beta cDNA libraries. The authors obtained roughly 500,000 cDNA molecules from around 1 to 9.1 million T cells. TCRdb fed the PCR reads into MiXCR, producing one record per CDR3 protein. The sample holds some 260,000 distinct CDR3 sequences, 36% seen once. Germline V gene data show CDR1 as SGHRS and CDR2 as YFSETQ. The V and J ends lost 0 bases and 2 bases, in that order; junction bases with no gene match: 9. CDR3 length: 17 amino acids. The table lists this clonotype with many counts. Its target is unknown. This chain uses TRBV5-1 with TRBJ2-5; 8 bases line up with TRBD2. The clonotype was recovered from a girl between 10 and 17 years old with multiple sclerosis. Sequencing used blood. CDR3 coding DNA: TGCGCCAGCAGCTTGGTTAGCGGGGTTGAATCGCAAGAGACCCAGTACTTC. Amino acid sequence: CASSLVSGVESQETQYF. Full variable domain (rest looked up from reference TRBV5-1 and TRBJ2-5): KAGVTQTPRYLIKTRGQQVTLSCSPISGHRSVSWYQQTPGQGLQFLFEYFSETQRNKGNFPGRFSGRQFSNSRSEMNVSTLELGDSALYLCASSLVSGVESQETQYFGPGTRLLVL.